This T cell receptor (beta chain) comes out of a study of CD8 T cells in ankylosing spondylitis. General study findings and limits: Certain motif variants had earlier been reported in reactive arthritis synovial fluid and blood. Fewer than ten highly homologous variants made up a TCR beta motif that seemed to typify ankylosing spondylitis blood.

Germline CDR1 is SGHTA and CDR2 is FQGNSA. The CDR3 has 13 amino acids. V was pared by 4 bases and J by 6 bases, with 10 bases between. Regarding this clonotype: Its antigen is not identified.

Making the TCR beta libraries involved quantitative 5'-RACE with molecular barcodes. In TCRdb, the 5' RACE reads were re-called with MiXCR into one record per CDR3 protein. The repertoire includes roughly 370,000 distinct CDR3 sequences, 20% to 25% of them detected once, and about 16% sits in the top ten. The chain is built from TRBV7-2 and TRBJ2-1, with TRBD2 as a possible D gene (6 bases). Sequencing was carried out using blood, either unsorted or a sorted T cell fraction (not recorded which). The source of this sequence is a male donor with ankylosing spondylitis. CDR3 protein: CASSSRGLNEQFF. The CDR3 coding sequence is TGTGCCAGCAGCTCCCGGGGACTCAATGAGCAGTTCTTC. Full variable domain (missing parts from reference TRBV7-2 and TRBJ2-1): GAGVSQSPSNKVTEKGKDVELRCDPISGHTALYWYRQSLGQGLEFLIYFQGNSAPDKSGLPSDRFSAERTGGSVSTLTIQRTQQEDSAVYLCASSSRGLNEQFFGPGTRLTVL.